This T cell receptor (beta chain) emerged from a study (dated by TCRdb to 2016 to 2017). The CDR3 runs 14 residues from the cysteine to the phenylalanine. The only DNA kept is the CDR3, 42 bases in frame from the first base. V is cut by 0 bases and J by 2 bases, and the space between the germline ends is 8 bases. Reading the germline V gene (reference sequence) gives CDR1 SGHNT and CDR2 YYREEE. This clonotype has only a few counts. Its antigen remains unidentified. Base qualities are missing; no much larger clone stands one base away. Libraries were made using RT-PCR. Sequencing instrument: Illumina MiSeq. Clones were called with MiXCR by TCRdb after fastp trimmed the public reads at Q25, and only in-frame beta chains were retained. Each entry merges the rows of one CDR3 protein and shows their most common DNA and genes. This sample is represented by about 700,000 distinct CDR3 sequences; 14% of them were singletons. The top ten clonotypes cover just over 3.5% of the sample.

The sample comprised memory CD4+ T cells from blood. The sequence was obtained from a female donor in good health, serving as a healthy control. The sequence links TRBV5-4 to TRBJ1-2; the D gene cannot be resolved reliably. The sequence in DNA is TGTGCCAGCAGCTTGGACCCACAAAACTATGGCTACACCTTC. Its protein product is CASSLDPQNYGYTF.